Ten or more counts support the clone carrying this T cell receptor (beta chain). Its antigen is as yet unknown. Germline V gives CDR1 SNHLY, CDR2 FYNNEI. The CDR3 length is 17 residues. The V end lost 4 bases, the J end lost 0 bases, and 13 bases lay between the germline ends. The data stem from a study of T cells in Graves' hyperthyroidism and ophthalmopathy. The study, taken as a whole, reports: Among thyroid clonotypes expanded above 0.001, most also appeared in blood.

From RNA transcripts, TCR beta CDR3 regions were amplified. Primed by the HTBI set, a first-round RT-PCR was run on the TCR CDR3. Each CDR3 protein gets one entry after TCRdb re-called the multiplex PCR reads with MiXCR. The data contain fewer than 650,000 distinct CDR3 sequences, about 14% of them singletons. Diagnostic assessment was based on clinical symptoms, serum thyroxine and TRAb, thyroid ultrasound and orbital computed tomography. 10 ml of fresh peripheral blood supplied the PBMCs. The chain links TRBV2 to TRBJ1-6; D might be TRBD1 (5 bases). Source material: blood. The source is a woman in her 30s with Graves' hyperthyroidism that later progressed to Graves' ophthalmopathy. CDR3 sequence reads: CASSGYRISSYNSPLHF. As DNA, the CDR3 is TGTGCCAGCAGTGGGTACAGGATTAGCTCCTATAATTCACCCCTCCACTTT.